These 26 T cell receptor beta chains share one sample of origin, sequenced in a study of T cell repertoires in cytomegalovirus infection. TCRdb re-analysed the reads in MiXCR, keeping a single row per CDR3 protein. The sample yields approximately 170,000 distinct CDR3 sequences, about an eighth seen once. The specimen sequenced was PBMCs. The receptor set was obtained from a human donor in good health (CMV status not recorded). Some clones in this sample may be carry-over from other donors' samples.

The chain joins TRBV9 to TRBJ2-3; TRBD1 agrees at 7 bases. The CDR3 has 16 residues. Germline values: CDR1 SGDLS, CDR2 YYNGEE. The J segment lost 2 bases and the V segment lost 3 bases, leaving 9 bases of the junction unmatched. CDR3 bases: TGTGCCAGCAGCGCACAGCCGGGACAGTCCACAGATACGCAGTATTTT. It is translated as CASSAQPGQSTDTQYF. The full variable domain, with the rest looked up from reference TRBV9 and TRBJ2-3, is DSGVTQTPKHLITATGQRVTLRCSPRSGDLSVYWYQQSLDQGLQFLIQYYNGEERAKGNILERFSAQQFPDLHSELNLSSLELGDSALYFCASSAQPGQSTDTQYFGPGTRLTVL.

This clonotype was counted a few times. This chain joins TRBV2 and TRBJ2-2; possible D gene TRBD1, 6 bases. The germline V gene encodes CDR1 SNHLY and CDR2 FYNNEI. V gave up 4 bases and J gave up 5 bases, with 11 bases separating them. This CDR3 is 14 amino acids long. CDR3 DNA sequence: TGTGCCAGCAGTGTACGGCAGGGGACCGGGGAGCTGTTTTTT. It yields the protein CASSVRQGTGELFF.

The chain links TRBV15 to TRBJ1-5; the D is unclear. This CDR3 is built from 14 residues. From germline, CDR1 is LNHNV and CDR2 YYDKDF (reference sequence). Trimming removed 2 bases from V and 5 bases from J, with 10 bases in between. CDR3 nucleotides: TGTGCCACCAGCAGATCTACGACGGATCAGCCCCAGCATTTT. Protein: CATSRSTTDQPQHF.

V and J are TRBV5-1 and TRBJ2-2, with D possibly TRBD1 on 5 matching bases. The CDR3 consists of 15 residues. V lost 5 bases, J lost 4 bases, and 15 bases lay in between. Germline V gene lookup returns CDR1 SGHRS and CDR2 YFSETQ. As DNA, the CDR3 is TGCGCCAGCAGAGATAAGGGGATATCCACCGGGGAGCTGTTTTTT. Encoded protein: CASRDKGISTGELFF.

The chain is built from TRBV6-2 or TRBV6-3 and TRBJ1-1; perhaps TRBD1 as D (6 bases). This CDR3 is 16 amino acids long. The germline V and J ends were trimmed by 8 bases and 0 bases, with 19 bases remaining between them. In germline, CDR1 is MNHEY, CDR2 SVGEGT. As DNA, the CDR3 is TGTGCCAGCTCTCCGAGAGGACAGCTCATGAACACTGAAGCTTTCTTT. This codes for CASSPRGQLMNTEAFF.

This clonotype has more than one count but fewer than ten. The V gene is TRBV5-5, the J gene TRBJ2-7, with 8 bases aligning to TRBD1. The CDR3 is 14 amino acids. The V and J ends lost 4 bases and 2 bases, in that order; junction bases with no gene match: 5. Germline lookup yields CDR1 SGHKS and CDR2 YYEKEE (reference sequence). The CDR3 here is CASSTGDRPYEQYF. Here the CDR3 DNA reads TGTGCCAGCAGCACCGGGGACAGGCCCTACGAGCAGTACTTC.

This clonotype was detected many times. The chain is built from TRBV12-3 or TRBV12-4 and TRBJ2-3; maybe TRBD2 (5 bases). V was shortened by 8 bases and J by 0 bases, with 6 bases between the two germline ends. The CDR3 loop spans 12 amino acids. Here the CDR3 reads CASASSTDTQYF. The CDR3 coding sequence is TGTGCCAGCGCTAGCAGCACAGATACGCAGTATTTT.

This clonotype was counted only a few times. The gene calls are TRBV7-9 and TRBJ1-6; D is possibly TRBD1 (5 bases). CDR3 length: 15 amino acids. V was trimmed by 4 bases and J by 10 bases, leaving 17 bases between them. Germline CDR1 reads SEHNR; CDR2 reads FQNEAQ (reference sequence). The CDR3 DNA is TGTGCCAGCAGCTCTGGGACTGCTTTGGAGTCACCCCTCCACTTT. It yields the protein CASSSGTALESPLHF.

This clonotype has at least ten counts. V usage is TRBV7-2 and J usage is TRBJ2-1; D possibly corresponds to TRBD2 (5 bases). V lost 7 bases to trimming and J lost 5 bases, with 12 bases between them. Germline V gene lookup returns CDR1 SGHTA and CDR2 FQGNSA. This CDR3 is built from 13 residues. In DNA, the CDR3 is TGTGCCAGCAAAGATGGAGGCCACAATGAGCAGTTCTTC. It codes for CASKDGGHNEQFF.

In this sample, this clonotype turned up a few times. V gene TRBV5-1 combines with J gene TRBJ2-7, with 8 bases fitting TRBD2. The CDR3 consists of 14 residues. The germline V gene encodes CDR1 SGHRS and CDR2 YFSETQ. The ends lost 2 bases at V and 2 bases at J; junction bases unmatched: 3. The CDR3 nucleotides are TGCGCCAGCAGCTTTGGGACTAGAACCTACGAGCAGTACTTC. Translating it yields CASSFGTRTYEQYF.

This clonotype was observed a handful of times. The chain employs TRBV15 and TRBJ2-7; D uncertain. V was clipped by 1 base and J by 2 bases, with 6 bases between them. The CDR3 spans 13 residues. Germline V CDR1 and CDR2: LNHNV, YYDKDF (reference sequence). CDR3 bases: TGTGCCACCAGCAGAGTTCTGGCCTACGAGCAGTACTTC. Its protein is CATSRVLAYEQYF.

This chain joins TRBV29-1 and TRBJ1-2; D is possibly TRBD1 (5 bases). Per germline, CDR1 SQVTM and CDR2 ANQGSEA. This CDR3 contains 14 residues. Trimming pared 6 bases from V and 2 bases from J, leaving 16 bases between. CDR3 loop: CSVFDSTGNYGYTF. The CDR3 DNA reads as TGCAGCGTCTTCGACAGCACGGGAAACTATGGCTACACCTTC.

In its sample, this clonotype was seen many times. The V gene is TRBV7-9, the J gene TRBJ1-5, with TRBD1 identical over 8 bases. The CDR3 is 14 amino acids. V lost 5 bases, J lost 7 bases, and 7 bases stayed unmatched. Germline CDR1 SEHNR, CDR2 FQNEAQ (reference sequence). The CDR3 DNA follows: TGTGCCAGCAGCCCGGACAGGGTCAGCCAGCCCCAGCATTTT. It translates to CASSPDRVSQPQHF.

This clonotype came up many times. This chain joins TRBV13 and TRBJ2-3; D is uncertain. The CDR3 consists of 14 residues. The germline V gene encodes CDR1 PRHDT and CDR2 FYEKMQ (reference sequence). V was cut by 5 bases and J by 2 bases, with 11 bases left in between. DNA for the CDR3: TGTGCCAGCAGCACCGTCCCTTTCACAGATACGCAGTATTTT. Protein: CASSTVPFTDTQYF.

This clonotype was counted many times. The chain joins TRBV7-2 to TRBJ1-3; D uncertain. Trimming left V 4 bases short and J 9 bases short, with 22 bases between. This CDR3 contains 16 residues. CDR1 and CDR2 (germline): SGHTA, FQGNSA. The CDR3 is CASSSLGGPVGITIYF. CDR3 DNA sequence: TGTGCCAGCAGCTCCCTGGGAGGGCCCGTAGGGATCACCATATATTTT.

This clonotype was counted only a few times. The rearrangement links TRBV20-1 to TRBJ2-3; 14 bases fit TRBD2. The V gene end was trimmed by 3 bases and the J gene end by 0 bases; junction bases not matched to a gene: 5. The germline CDR1 and CDR2 sequences are DFQATT and SNEGSKA (reference sequence). The CDR3 totals 17 residues. CDR3 amino acids: CSARGLAGAGSTDTQYF. CDR3 bases: TGCAGTGCTAGGGGACTAGCGGGGGCCGGTAGCACAGATACGCAGTATTTT.

With respect to this clonotype: At one end the junction does not follow the germline gene, possibly because of a read error. This chain links TRBV29-1 with TRBJ2-2; D possibly corresponds to TRBD1 (5 bases). Germline V gives CDR1 SQVTM, CDR2 ANQGSEA. This CDR3 comprises 13 residues. The CDR3 nucleotides read TGCAGCGTTGAAGGAAACAGGCTCCGAGAGATAGTTTTT. It is translated as CSVEGNRLREIVF.

This clonotype appeared many times. V gene TRBV7-2 combines with J gene TRBJ1-5; 9 nucleotides line up with TRBD1. Germline CDR1 is SGHTA and CDR2 is FQGNSA. The CDR3 is 14 amino acids. V was pared by 3 bases and J by 5 bases, with 2 bases of the junction left unmatched. In DNA form, the CDR3 reads TGTGCCAGCAGCTTGGACAGGGGCGATCAGCCCCAGCATTTT. It specifies CASSLDRGDQPQHF.

As DNA, the CDR3 is TGTGCTAGTGGTTTGGCAGGGTACAATGAGCAGTTCTTC. The encoded protein is CASGLAGYNEQFF. This chain joins TRBV12-5 and TRBJ2-1, with TRBD1 as a possible D gene (5 bases). V lost 1 base and J lost 4, with 5 bases in between. The CDR3 runs to 13 residues. Per the germline V gene, CDR1 is LGHNT and CDR2 is FRNRAP.

In this sample, this clonotype turned up a few times. CDR3: CSARGAGGLNTEAFF. The DNA of the CDR3 is TGCAGTGCTAGAGGGGCAGGGGGCTTGAACACTGAAGCTTTCTTT. This chain joins TRBV20-1 and TRBJ1-1, with 8 bases aligning to TRBD1. The CDR3 extends over 15 amino acids. Trimming removed 1 base from V and 0 bases from J; junction bases left unmatched: 4. Germline CDR1 and CDR2: DFQATT and SNEGSKA (reference sequence).

At least ten counts were recorded for this clonotype. V usage is TRBV20-1 and J usage is TRBJ2-6, with a possible D match to TRBD2 (6 bases). The length of the CDR3 is 18 residues. Trimming stripped 2 bases from V and 0 bases from J, with 17 bases between. Germline values: CDR1 DFQATT, CDR2 SNEGSKA (reference sequence). This CDR3 is CSARPQDGGSSGANVLTF. The CDR3 nucleotides read TGCAGTGCTAGACCTCAGGACGGGGGAAGCTCTGGGGCCAACGTCCTGACTTTC.

This clonotype was counted ten times or more. The CDR3 loop is CASSLFENTEAFF. The CDR3 DNA reads TGTGCCAGCAGCTTATTCGAGAACACTGAAGCTTTCTTT. The chain couples TRBV7-8 to TRBJ1-1, with D hard to call. Germline V lookup: CDR1 SGHVS, CDR2 FQNEAQ. Trimming removed 2 bases from V and 1 base from J, with 5 bases in between. This CDR3 is 13 amino acids long.

Ten or more counts support this clonotype. The chain combines TRBV20-1 with TRBJ1-6; a weak D match, TRBD1 (5 bases). V lost 0 bases and J lost 6, with 9 bases in between. Per germline, CDR1 DFQATT and CDR2 SNEGSKA (reference sequence). The CDR3 covers 14 residues. DNA for the CDR3: TGCAGTGCTAGAGATGCAGGGTTTAATTCACCCCTCCACTTT. Its protein product is CSARDAGFNSPLHF.

CDR3 loop: CASSLNWNTEAFF. The CDR3, as DNA: TGTGCCAGCAGCCTGAATTGGAACACTGAAGCTTTCTTT. This chain links TRBV14 with TRBJ1-1; D is undetermined. CDR3 length: 13 amino acids. Deletions cut 4 bases from V and 1 base from J, with 7 bases between. Germline V gene lookup returns CDR1 SGHDN and CDR2 FVKESK.

The DNA for the CDR3 is TGCAGCGTTGAAGTGCCCGGGACAGACAACACTGAAGCTTTCTTT. This encodes CSVEVPGTDNTEAFF. The V and J genes are TRBV29-1 and TRBJ1-1; 7 nucleotides align to TRBD1. The length of the CDR3 is 15 residues. V shed 1 base and J 2 bases; nucleotides not matched to a gene: 7. Per germline, CDR1 SQVTM and CDR2 ANQGSEA.

This clonotype was detected many times. V and J are TRBV6-2 or TRBV6-3 and TRBJ1-5; D is unclear. This CDR3 spans 13 amino acids. Germline V CDR1 and CDR2: MNHEY, SVGEGT. The germline V and J ends were trimmed by 4 bases and 3 bases, with 7 bases remaining between them. CDR3 in amino acids: CASSFSTNQPQHF. CDR3 nucleotide sequence: TGTGCCAGCAGTTTCTCAACCAATCAGCCCCAGCATTTT.